This TCR beta chain was documented in a study of T cell responses to AZD1222 COVID-19 vaccine. Study results and caveats: The donor cohort was predominantly white British with a female majority, and clonal diversity may have been underestimated. Spike-specific TCR breadth and depth rose after two AZD1222 doses. At study baseline, merely six AZD1222 recipients were seropositive.

A note on this clone: Antigen unknown.

The method was immunoSEQ multiplex PCR; TCRdb's version includes in-frame clones alone and lacks a portion of them. The data hold around 53,000 clones, with 65% to 90% observed a single time. The CDR3 contains 15 residues. Losses at the gene ends were 1 base for V and 3 bases for J; bases not matched to a gene: 3. Germline V lookup: CDR1 SNHLY, CDR2 FYNNEI. The clonotype originates from an adult who received the AZD1222 COVID-19 vaccine. The chain recombines TRBV2 with TRBJ2-1; 7 bases fit TRBD2. The source was peripheral blood, collected 28 days after the second AZD1222 dose. The CDR3 reads CASSEEWGGYNEQFF. DNA for the CDR3: TGTGCCAGCAGTGAAGAGTGGGGGGGCTACAATGAGCAGTTCTTC.